This is a list of T cell receptor beta chains from one sample in a study of T cells in Graves' hyperthyroidism and ophthalmopathy. TCRdb independently ran MiXCR on the multiplex PCR reads; one entry per CDR3 protein. The data hold over 300,000 distinct CDR3 sequences, with approximately 13% observed a single time. The specimen sequenced was blood. The receptors come from an older woman with Graves' hyperthyroidism. CDR3s leave out the opening cysteine and the closing phenylalanine or tryptophan. Expanded clones get a size class; other rows say once, few or many, or leave the size out.

CDR3 protein: ASARLAGGYNEQF; V gene: TRBV7-6; clone size: many
CDR3 protein: ATSDRTRNPYEQY; V gene: TRBV24-1; clone size: many
CDR3 protein: ASSEQGWNAGELF; V gene: TRBV2; clone size: few
CDR3 protein: ASSHPGPRSPLH; V gene: TRBV3-1; clone size: many
CDR3 protein: ASSPGLAGWNEQF; V gene: TRBV11-2; clone size: -
CDR3 protein: ASTFIRAGTGCYEQY; V gene: TRBV7-3; clone size: many
CDR3 protein: ASSAELAEVEQF; V gene: TRBV2; clone size: many
CDR3 protein: ASSLALANQETQY; V gene: TRBV5-1; clone size: few
CDR3 protein: ASSLFSGGVYEQY; V gene: TRBV28; clone size: many
CDR3 protein: ASSPGLADIYNEQF; V gene: TRBV18; clone size: many